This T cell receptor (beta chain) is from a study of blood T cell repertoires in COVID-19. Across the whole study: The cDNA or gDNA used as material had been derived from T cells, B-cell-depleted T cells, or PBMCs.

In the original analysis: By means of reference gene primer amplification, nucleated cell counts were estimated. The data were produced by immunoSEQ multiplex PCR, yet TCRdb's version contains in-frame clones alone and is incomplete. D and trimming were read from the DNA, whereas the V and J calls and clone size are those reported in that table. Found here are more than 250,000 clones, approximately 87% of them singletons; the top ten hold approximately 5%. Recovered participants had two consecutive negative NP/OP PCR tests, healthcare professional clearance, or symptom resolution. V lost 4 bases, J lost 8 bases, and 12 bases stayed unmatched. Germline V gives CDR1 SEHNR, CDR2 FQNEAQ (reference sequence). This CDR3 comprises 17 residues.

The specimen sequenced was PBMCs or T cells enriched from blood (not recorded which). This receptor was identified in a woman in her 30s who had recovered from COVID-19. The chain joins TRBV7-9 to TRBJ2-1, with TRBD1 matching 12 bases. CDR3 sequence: CASSSARGTGGEYEQFF. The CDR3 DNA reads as TGTGCCAGCAGCTCGGCGAGGGGGACAGGGGGCGAATATGAGCAGTTCTTC. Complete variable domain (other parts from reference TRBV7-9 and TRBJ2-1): DTGVSQNPRHKITKRGQNVTFRCDPISEHNRLYWYRQTLGQGPEFLTYFQNEAQLEKSRLLSDRFSAERPKGSFSTLEIQRTEQGDSAMYLCASSSARGTGGEYEQFFGPGTRLTVL.